This entry lists 26 T cell receptor beta chains sequenced from one sample in a study of OX40 agonist ivuxolimab in advanced cancers. Data came from immunoSEQ multiplex PCR; TCRdb stores just in-frame clones and leaves some out. The sample includes roughly 77,000 clones, 85% to 95% of them seen just once. The specimen was CD4+ or CD8+ T cells sorted from blood, collected in a trial of the OX40 agonist ivuxolimab. These receptor sequences come from an adult with an advanced solid tumor such as melanoma, head and neck, liver or kidney cancer.

The chain has TRBV4-3 and TRBJ2-1, with TRBD2 matching 10 bases. This CDR3 spans 16 amino acids. V shed 0 bases, J shed 10 bases, and the junction held 9 bases outside the gene matches. Germline CDR1 reads LGHNA; CDR2 reads YSLEER. The CDR3 region is CASSQEGLAGEWEQFF. For the CDR3, the DNA is TGCGCCAGCAGCCAAGAAGGCCTAGCGGGGGAGTGGGAGCAGTTCTTC.

V is TRBV5-4 and J is TRBJ1-1; D gene ambiguous. From germline, CDR1 is SGHNT and CDR2 YYREEE (reference sequence). Trimming took off 0 bases at V and 2 bases at J, with 8 bases between the two ends. The CDR3 is 14 residues long. DNA for the CDR3: TGTGCCAGCAGCTTGGAAAGCTCAAACACTGAAGCTTTCTTT. Residues: CASSLESSNTEAFF. Full variable domain (outside the CDR3, taken from reference TRBV5-4 and TRBJ1-1): ETGVTQSPTHLIKTRGQQVTLRCSSQSGHNTVSWYQQALGQGPQFIFQYYREEENGRGNFPPRFSGLQFPNYSSELNVNALELDDSALYLCASSLESSNTEAFFGQGTRLTVV.

This clone was observed a handful of times. The genes are TRBV13 and TRBJ1-6; maybe TRBD1 (6 bases). This CDR3 region has 14 residues. From germline, CDR1 is PRHDT and CDR2 FYEKMQ (reference sequence). The V end lost 0 bases, the J end lost 11 bases, and 11 bases lay between the germline ends. The CDR3, as DNA: TGTGCCAGCAGCTTAGGAGACAGGTTCCCACCCCTCCACTTT. The encoded protein is CASSLGDRFPPLHF.

The CDR3 bases are TGTGCCAGCAGCTCCTCGGGACAGGGGGCCTCAGATACGCAGTATTTT. Translation: CASSSSGQGASDTQYF. The V and J genes are TRBV7-8 and TRBJ2-3; 12 positions agree with TRBD1. Trimming took 4 bases from V and 4 from J; bases not matched to a gene: 6. Germline CDR1 reads SGHVS; CDR2 reads FQNEAQ. The length of the CDR3 is 16 residues.

In this sample, this clone turned up once. The V gene is TRBV10-3, the J gene TRBJ2-7, with a tentative D call TRBD1 (5 bases). Germline V gene sequence: CDR1 ENHRY, CDR2 SYGVKD. V lost 3 bases to trimming and J lost 4 bases, with 13 bases between them. CDR3 length: 14 amino acids. The CDR3 DNA sequence: TGTGCCATCAGTGATCGAGACAGTACATACGAGCAGTACTTC. This gives the protein CAISDRDSTYEQYF.

The chain is built from TRBV9 and TRBJ2-7; D might be TRBD2 (8 bases). Deletions cut 6 bases from V and 2 bases from J, with 21 bases between. Looked up from germline, CDR1 is SGDLS and CDR2 is YYNGEE. CDR3 size: 16 residues. This CDR3 is CASTPWDSGGTYEQYF. CDR3 coding DNA: TGTGCCAGCACCCCGTGGGACAGCGGGGGAACCTACGAGCAGTACTTC.

The gene calls are TRBV5-5 and TRBJ1-1, with D tentatively TRBD1 (5 bases). V was clipped by 0 bases and J by 1 base, with 13 bases between them. The CDR3 has 16 residues. CDR1 and CDR2 from the germline V gene are SGHKS and YYEKEE (reference sequence). The CDR3, as DNA: TGTGCCAGCAGCTTGGTCGGGGGGAGTGCGAACACTGAAGCTTTCTTT. It yields the protein CASSLVGGSANTEAFF.

This clone appeared a single time. The chain couples TRBV6-5 to TRBJ1-2; D ambiguous. V dropped 8 bases and J dropped 1 base, with 14 bases sitting between them. The germline gives CDR1 MNHEY, CDR2 SVGAGI. The CDR3 is 14 amino acids. The CDR3 DNA is TGTGCCAGCTTTGGCCTTCAGTTTAACTATGGCTACACCTTC. This encodes CASFGLQFNYGYTF.

This chain uses TRBV9 with TRBJ1-1; a possible D gene is TRBD1 (5 bases). The CDR3 has 15 amino acids. In germline, CDR1 is SGDLS, CDR2 YYNGEE. Trimming removed 3 bases at V and 3 bases at J, with 15 bases between. The CDR3 loop is CASSGKGSLDTEAFF. DNA of the CDR3: TGTGCCAGCAGCGGAAAGGGGTCCCTGGACACTGAAGCTTTCTTT.

This sequence joins TRBV6-6 and TRBJ1-1; no clear D. CDR1 is MNHNY and CDR2 is SVGAGI in the germline V gene (reference sequence). V gave up 0 bases and J gave up 9 bases, with 8 bases separating them. The CDR3 has 12 residues. The CDR3 nucleotides read TGTGCCAGCAGTTACTCACTTACGCAAGCTTTCTTT. It codes for CASSYSLTQAFF.

This chain joins TRBV7-2 and TRBJ2-2; D could derive from TRBD1 or TRBD2 (5 bases each). CDR3 length: 12 residues. Germline assignment: CDR1 SGHTA and CDR2 FQGNSA. Trimming shortened V by 3 bases and J by 6 bases, and 5 bases separated the two germline ends. The CDR3 loop is CASSLGAGELFF. CDR3 sequence (DNA): TGTGCCAGCAGCTTGGGGGCCGGGGAGCTGTTTTTT.

The V gene is TRBV29-1, the J gene TRBJ2-1; 9 bases match TRBD2. Losses at the gene ends were 7 bases for V and 0 bases for J; bases not matched to a gene: 4. Germline loops: CDR1 SQVTM, CDR2 ANQGSEA. The length of the CDR3 is 14 residues. The CDR3 nucleotides read TGCAGCGAAATAGCGGGGGCCTCCTACAATGAGCAGTTCTTC. It encodes CSEIAGASYNEQFF.

J is TRBJ1-2 and V is TRBV15; TRBD1 is a possible D gene (5 bases). Germline V gene lookup returns CDR1 LNHNV and CDR2 YYDKDF (reference sequence). CDR3 length: 14 residues. Trimming shortened V by 1 base and J by 3 bases, and 9 bases separated the two germline ends. The DNA of the CDR3 is TGTGCCACCAGCAGAGGGGGGGAGGACTATGGCTACACCTTC. Protein: CATSRGGEDYGYTF.

V usage is TRBV11-2 and J usage is TRBJ1-1; perhaps TRBD1 as D (6 bases). Germline V gene sequence: CDR1 SGHAT, CDR2 FQNNGV. Trimming pared 2 bases from V and 1 base from J, leaving 20 bases between. CDR3 size: 18 residues. The CDR3: CASSLFKVQGSGNTEAFF. The CDR3 nucleotides are TGTGCCAGCAGCTTATTTAAGGTACAGGGCTCTGGGAACACTGAAGCTTTCTTT.

The rearrangement uses TRBV18 and TRBJ2-7; a possible D gene is TRBD1 (6 bases). The V end lost 6 bases, the J end lost 4 bases, and 7 bases lay between the germline ends. The CDR3 loop spans 11 amino acids. The germline CDR1 and CDR2 sequences are KGHSH and LQKENI. The CDR3 DNA is TGTGCCAGCTCGGACAGTTACGAGCAGTACTTC. Translated, it gives CASSDSYEQYF.

This chain joins TRBV29-1 and TRBJ2-1; TRBD1 matches at 11 bases. With 7 bases clipped from V and 8 bases from J, the junction kept 16 bases outside the gene matches. There are 16 residues in the CDR3. Germline CDR1 SQVTM, CDR2 ANQGSEA. CDR3 sequence reads: CSAFPAWTGGLYEQFF. The CDR3 nucleotides read TGCAGCGCCTTCCCCGCTTGGACAGGGGGCCTTTATGAGCAGTTCTTC.

This clone turned up a few times. The chain employs TRBV9 and TRBJ1-2; the D is unclear. Trimming left V 0 bases short and J 1 base short, with 4 bases between. The CDR3 extends over 13 amino acids. Germline V gene data show CDR1 as SGDLS and CDR2 as YYNGEE. The CDR3: CASSVEVNYGYTF. The CDR3 nucleotides read TGTGCCAGCAGCGTAGAGGTTAACTATGGCTACACCTTC. The full variable domain, with the rest looked up from reference TRBV9 and TRBJ1-2, is DSGVTQTPKHLITATGQRVTLRCSPRSGDLSVYWYQQSLDQGLQFLIQYYNGEERAKGNILERFSAQQFPDLHSELNLSSLELGDSALYFCASSVEVNYGYTFGSGTRLTVV.

The chain combines TRBV4-1 with TRBJ1-2; D possibly corresponds to TRBD1 (5 bases). Trimming removed 0 bases at V and 4 bases at J, with 15 bases between. The CDR3 is 16 residues long. Germline V CDR1 and CDR2: MGHRA, YSYEKL. The CDR3 region is CASSQESAGSPYGYTF. DNA of the CDR3: TGCGCCAGCAGCCAAGAAAGCGCAGGGAGCCCCTATGGCTACACCTTC.

The J gene is TRBJ2-3, the V gene TRBV7-8, with unresolved D. From germline, CDR1 is SGHVS and CDR2 FQNEAQ. The V end was cut by 1 base, the J end by 2 bases, with 10 bases between. There are 15 residues in the CDR3. The CDR3 DNA reads as TGTGCCAGCAGCTTAGAGTTCGGGTCCACAGATACGCAGTATTTT. Translated, it gives CASSLEFGSTDTQYF.

This chain uses TRBV18 with TRBJ2-3; 11 nucleotides align to TRBD2. The CDR3 sequence is 17 residues long. J lost 1 base, V lost 2 bases, and 5 bases had no gene match. CDR1 is KGHSH, CDR2 LQKENI, per germline. CDR3 in amino acids: CASSPNDSGGGTDTQYF. In nucleotides, the CDR3 is TGTGCCAGCTCACCAAACGATAGCGGGGGGGGCACAGATACGCAGTATTTT.

The chain recombines TRBV27 with TRBJ2-7; 9 nucleotides match TRBD1. Germline loops: CDR1 MNHEY, CDR2 SMNVEV (reference sequence). The CDR3 length is 14 residues. Germline trimming cut 1 base from V and 6 bases from J; bases unmatched to any gene: 4. CDR3 nucleotide sequence: TGTGCCAGCAGTTTATTGGGACAGGGAGGCGAGCAGTACTTC. This translates into CASSLLGQGGEQYF.

V usage is TRBV4-1 and J usage is TRBJ2-7, with a possible D match to TRBD2 (6 bases). Trimming stripped 4 bases from V and 4 bases from J, with 14 bases between. The CDR3 covers 14 residues. Germline assignment: CDR1 MGHRA and CDR2 YSYEKL. The CDR3 coding sequence is TGCGCCAGCAGCCCCCTGGAGGGGATGTACGAGCAGTACTTC. Amino acids: CASSPLEGMYEQYF.

The chain joins TRBV9 to TRBJ1-2, with 7 nucleotides matching TRBD1. CDR1 and CDR2 from the germline V gene are SGDLS and YYNGEE. The CDR3 runs to 14 residues. Germline trimming cut 0 bases from V and 4 bases from J; bases unmatched to any gene: 3. CDR3 region: CASSVEGQLYGYTF. The CDR3 DNA reads TGTGCCAGCAGCGTAGAGGGACAGCTCTATGGCTACACCTTC.

The chain is built from TRBV4-1 and TRBJ2-2; no reliable D call. V shed 4 bases and J shed 6 bases, with 12 bases lying between them. Germline V gene lookup returns CDR1 MGHRA and CDR2 YSYEKL. CDR3 length: 14 residues. As DNA, the CDR3 is TGCGCCAGCAGCCCCCCGTGGGGTGCCGGGGAGCTGTTTTTT. Residues: CASSPPWGAGELFF.

V and J are TRBV6-4 and TRBJ2-1, with a weak D call TRBD2 (7 bases). The V and J ends lost 3 bases and 9 bases respectively, with 9 bases between them. The CDR3 has 12 residues. Per germline, CDR1 MRHNA and CDR2 SNTAGT. CDR3 in amino acids: CASSEGGGEQFF. CDR3 in DNA: TGTGCCAGCAGTGAAGGGGGGGGTGAGCAGTTCTTC.

V is TRBV7-9 and J is TRBJ2-1, with TRBD2 identical over 10 bases. The CDR3 contains 15 residues. Germline V gene lookup returns CDR1 SEHNR and CDR2 FQNEAQ (reference sequence). The V gene end was trimmed by 7 bases and the J gene end by 3 bases; junction bases not matched to a gene: 6. The CDR3 nucleotides read TGTGCCAGCATCCTCAGCGGGGGGGTCTACAATGAGCAGTTCTTC. Encoded protein: CASILSGGVYNEQFF.